Included here is one TCR beta chain sequence, with context. Under the authors' procedure: Amplifying reference gene primers gave estimates of nucleated cell counts. Profiling relied on immunoSEQ multiplex PCR, and the TCRdb table lists in-frame clones only, not all of them. Clone size and V and J calls were adopted from that table, with D and trimming inferred from the DNA. In the table there are more than 250,000 clones, nearly 90% of which are singletons. This entry comes from a study of blood T cell repertoires in COVID-19. Recruitment covered fewer than 25 US areas and drew participants whose ages spanned roughly 18 to 100 years. This CDR3 is 14 amino acids long. The junction had 10 bases not matched to a gene; V was cut back by 5 bases and J by 6 bases. Germline CDR1 reads SGHAT; CDR2 reads FQNNGV.

The sequencing input was PBMCs or T cells enriched from blood (not recorded which). The clonotype originates from a woman aged 18-30 years with acute COVID-19. The V call is TRBV11-2, the J call TRBJ2-7; 7 bases map to TRBD1. CDR3 amino acids: CASSKQGSVVEQYF. The DNA of the CDR3 is TGTGCCAGCAGCAAACAGGGGTCCGTGGTCGAGCAGTACTTC.